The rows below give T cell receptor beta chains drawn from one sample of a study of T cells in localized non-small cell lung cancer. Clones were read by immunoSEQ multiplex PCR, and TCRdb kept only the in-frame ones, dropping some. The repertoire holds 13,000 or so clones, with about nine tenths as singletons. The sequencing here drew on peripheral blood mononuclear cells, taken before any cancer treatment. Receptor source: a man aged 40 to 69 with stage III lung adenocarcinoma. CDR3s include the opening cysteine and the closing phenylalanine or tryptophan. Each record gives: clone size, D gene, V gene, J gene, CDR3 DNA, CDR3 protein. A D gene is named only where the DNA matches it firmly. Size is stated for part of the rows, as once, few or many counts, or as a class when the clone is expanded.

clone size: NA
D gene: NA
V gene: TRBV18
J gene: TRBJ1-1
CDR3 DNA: TGTGCCAGCTCACCACCGGCGGGGGGGAACACTGAAGCTTTCTTT
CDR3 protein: CASSPPAGGNTEAFF

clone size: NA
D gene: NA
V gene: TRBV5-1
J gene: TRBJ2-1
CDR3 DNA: TGCGCCAGCACCCACGCCACCTACAATGAGCAGTTCTTC
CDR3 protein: CASTHATYNEQFF

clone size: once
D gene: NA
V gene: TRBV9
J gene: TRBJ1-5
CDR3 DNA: TGTGCCAGCAGCCCAGGCGGGTCCGGCAATCAGCCCCAGCATTTT
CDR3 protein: CASSPGGSGNQPQHF

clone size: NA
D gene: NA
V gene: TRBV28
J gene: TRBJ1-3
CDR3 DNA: TGTGCCAGCAGTTCCCAGGCCGCCTCTGGAAACACCATATATTTT
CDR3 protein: CASSSQAASGNTIYF

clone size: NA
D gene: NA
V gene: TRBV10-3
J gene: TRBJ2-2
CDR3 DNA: TGTGCCGTCGAAGCTCGCCAAGGGCCCACCGGGGAGCTGTTTTTT
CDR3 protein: CAVEARQGPTGELFF

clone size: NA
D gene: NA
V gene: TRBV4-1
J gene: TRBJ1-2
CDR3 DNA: TGCGCCAGCAGCCCAAGAGAAGGGGCGTCAGGCTATGGCTACACCTTC
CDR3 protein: CASSPREGASGYGYTF

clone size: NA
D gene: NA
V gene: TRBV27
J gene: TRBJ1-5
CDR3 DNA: TGTGCCAGCAGTTATGTCGGGGGAATCAATCAGCCCCAGCATTTT
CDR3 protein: CASSYVGGINQPQHF

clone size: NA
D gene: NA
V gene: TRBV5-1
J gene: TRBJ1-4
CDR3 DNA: TGCGCCAGCAGCCCCTCGGGGGGGACGACTAATGAAAAACTGTTTTTT
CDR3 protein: CASSPSGGTTNEKLFF

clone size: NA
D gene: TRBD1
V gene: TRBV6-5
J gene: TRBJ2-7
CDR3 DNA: TGTGCCAGCGGGACAGACCCCTACGAGCAGTACTTC
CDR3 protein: CASGTDPYEQYF

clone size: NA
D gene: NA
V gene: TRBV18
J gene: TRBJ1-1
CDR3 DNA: TGTGCCAGCTCACCAAACGGGTTGAAAGTGAACACTGAAGCTTTCTTT
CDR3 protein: CASSPNGLKVNTEAFF

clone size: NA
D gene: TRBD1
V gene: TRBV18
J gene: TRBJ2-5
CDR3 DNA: TGTGCCAGCTCACAGGAGACAGGGGGCCCAAGGGAGACCCAGTACTTC
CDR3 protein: CASSQETGGPRETQYF

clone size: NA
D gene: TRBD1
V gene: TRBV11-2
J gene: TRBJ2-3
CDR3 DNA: TGTGCCAGCAGGCGGACGACAGGGTATAGCACAGATACGCAGTATTTT
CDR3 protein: CASRRTTGYSTDTQYF

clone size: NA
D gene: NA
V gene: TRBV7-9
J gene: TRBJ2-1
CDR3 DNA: TGTGCCAGCCAGGCTCGGGACTTTTTTGAGCAGTTCTTC
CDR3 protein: CASQARDFFEQFF